This T cell receptor (beta chain) appears in the sequencing data of a study of TIL therapy for anti-PD-1-resistant metastatic lung cancer. The CDR3 sequence is 16 residues long. Germline V CDR1 and CDR2: SSHAT, FNYEAQ (reference sequence). Sequencing used immunoSEQ v3. Libraries were prepared by immunoSEQ multiplex PCR; TCRdb keeps only in-frame clonotypes and omits some of them. The table has about 36,000 clones, less than 85% seen once. Comment on this clone: Its antigen is as yet unknown. A junction boundary mismatches the germline segment, possibly from a read error.

Study-level findings and limits: Treatment-naive, never-smoker and oncogene-addicted patients were overrepresented in this highly selected cohort.

Time point specified: pre-treatment sample, taken before nivolumab and TIL therapy. The origin of this receptor is a person aged 25-85 years with non-small cell lung cancer. This sample comprised blood, obtained at baseline. J is TRBJ2-3 and V is TRBV7-7; D is perhaps TRBD1 or TRBD2 (6 bases each). The CDR3 DNA sequence: TGTGCTAGCAGCTTAGGAATAGGGGGGCCGACAGATACGCAGTATTTT. Amino acids: CASSLGIGGPTDTQYF.